This T cell receptor (beta chain) was identified in a study of T cell changes during pregnancy in multiple sclerosis. Sequenced by immunoSEQ multiplex PCR; TCRdb stores in-frame clones only, minus some. The sample carries tens of thousands of clones, 85% to 95% recorded once. The count of this clone is one. CDR1 is MDHEN and CDR2 is SYDVKM in the germline V gene. CDR3 length: 15 residues. V lost 4 bases, J lost 5 bases, and 8 bases stayed unmatched. This TCR came from a female donor with multiple sclerosis, enrolled in a pregnancy study. The chain uses TRBV28 and TRBJ2-7; TRBD2 aligns across 10 bases. This material consisted of peripheral blood, taken in the first trimester of pregnancy. CDR3 amino acids: CASSSALAGGHEQYF. In DNA form, the CDR3 reads TGTGCCAGCAGTTCGGCCTTAGCGGGAGGCCACGAGCAGTACTTC.